This T cell receptor beta chain was sequenced during a study of T cell responses to AZD1222 COVID-19 vaccine. The table came from immunoSEQ multiplex PCR; TCRdb's copy has only in-frame clones and leaves some out. Of some 120,000 clones listed, approximately 86% are singletons. With regard to this clone: Its antigen is not known.

Study-wide results and limits: Most donors were white British and more were female, and clonal diversity was possibly underestimated. The number of AZD1222 recipients seropositive at baseline was only five to seven. Compared with day 0, the breadth and depth of the Spike-specific TCR repertoire rose significantly after two doses of AZD1222.

This sample comprised peripheral blood, obtained on day 0 of AZD1222 vaccination. This sequence originates from an adult in good health.

CDR3: CASSFPAGLAGDTQYF. DNA for the CDR3: TGTGCCAGCAGTTTCCCCGCTGGACTAGCGGGAGATACGCAGTATTTT. The gene calls are TRBV25-1 and TRBJ2-3; 11 bases map to TRBD2. CDR1 and CDR2 from the germline V gene are MGHDK and SYGVNS. The ends lost 5 bases at V and 5 bases at J; junction bases unmatched: 9. The CDR3 totals 16 residues. Together with reference TRBV25-1 and TRBJ2-3, the CDR3 gives the full variable domain: EADIYQTPRYLVIGTGKKITLECSQTMGHDKMYWYQQDPGMELHLIHYSYGVNSTEKGDLSSESTVSRIRTEHFPLTLESARPSHTSQYLCASSFPAGLAGDTQYFGPGTRLTVL.